This T cell receptor (beta chain) was recorded in a study of radiotherapy plus CTLA-4 blockade in lung cancer (dated by TCRdb to the late 2010s). Concerning the study at large: Among enrolled patients, approximately 17% had an objective response and 30% to 35% reached disease control.

The study tested focal radiation therapy combined with CTLA-4 blockade (ipilimumab) in patients with chemo-refractory metastatic non-small-cell lung cancer. CDR1 and CDR2, looked up from the germline V gene, are SGHTA and FQGTGA. The junction shows trimming of 5 bases on V and 0 bases on J, plus 11 bases between the germline ends. The CDR3 measures 15 amino acids from cysteine to phenylalanine. Kept here is only the CDR3 DNA, which spans 45 bases and is read in frame from base 1. Here is what the overall study found, with its caveats: After treatment with radiotherapy and ipilimumab, TCR clones that originated in tumors expanded in peripheral blood. The strongest predictors of response, as reported, were early dynamic changes in blood T cell clones along with a rise in serum interferon-beta after radiation.

Libraries were prepared through the immunoSEQ multiplex PCR assay. This is the immuneACCESS table as TCRdb keeps it, with only in-frame sequences that have V and J called. A part of the clones is gone; compared with another copy, unresolved V genes explain less than half, and the rest is unexplained. The sample data list some 43,000 clones, and 82% of these were observed just once. The ten largest clones capture more than 3% of the sample. Concerning this clone: What this receptor recognizes is not known. Base qualities are not provided; no much larger clone lies one nucleotide away. The identical CDR3 is also encoded by other nucleotide sequences in the sample.

Here the chain combines TRBV7-3 and TRBJ1-3; the D gene is not confidently resolved. This receptor was obtained from a human donor with non-small cell lung cancer who had stable disease on radiotherapy plus ipilimumab. The sample in question was peripheral blood, obtained from a patient treated with radiotherapy plus ipilimumab. The nucleotide sequence is TGTGCCAGCAGCCCAGGTGCGGGCTCTGGAAACACCATATATTTT. It encodes CASSPGAGSGNTIYF.